Each of the 8 T cell receptor beta chains below was sequenced from the same sample in a study of blood T cell repertoires in COVID-19. Clones were sequenced by immunoSEQ multiplex PCR, and TCRdb holds only the in-frame ones, with some missing. The sample consists of 50,000 to 55,000 clones, approximately 89% of them appearing once. Sequencing input: peripheral blood. Receptor source: a man aged 55-75 years with active COVID-19.

The chain carries TRBV6-5 and TRBJ2-3, with TRBD1 as a possible D gene (6 bases). Germline-derived CDR1 and CDR2 are MNHEY and SVGAGI. The CDR3 runs to 15 residues. V was clipped by 8 bases and J by 3 bases, with 18 bases between them. The DNA of the CDR3 is TGTGCCAGCTCAAGCCAGGGGTCGTTGACAGATACGCAGTATTTT. Translated: CASSSQGSLTDTQYF.

V is TRBV28 and J is TRBJ1-1; 9 nucleotides match TRBD1. Germline V gene sequence: CDR1 MDHEN, CDR2 SYDVKM. The CDR3 covers 14 residues. V lost 4 bases, J lost 4 bases, and 4 bases stayed unmatched. The CDR3 loop reads CASSSGQGSTEAFF. In DNA form, the CDR3 reads TGTGCCAGCAGTTCTGGACAGGGGAGCACTGAAGCTTTCTTT.

The J gene is TRBJ2-5, the V gene TRBV7-9; 10 bases agree with TRBD1. CDR1 and CDR2 from the germline V gene are SEHNR and FQNEAQ (reference sequence). The J segment lost 5 bases and the V segment lost 4 bases, leaving 4 bases of the junction unmatched. The CDR3 is 14 residues long. CDR3 bases: TGTGCCAGCAGCTCGGGACAGGGGTATGAGACCCAGTACTTC. It is translated as CASSSGQGYETQYF.

This sequence joins TRBV19 and TRBJ1-1; the match to TRBD1 covers 8 bases. CDR1 and CDR2 (germline): LNHDA, SQIVND (reference sequence). CDR3 size: 15 residues. V shed 7 bases and J 3 bases; nucleotides not matched to a gene: 10. The CDR3 here is CASTEDRDRDTEAFF. In DNA, the CDR3 is TGTGCCAGTACCGAGGACAGGGATCGGGACACTGAAGCTTTCTTT.

V and J are TRBV9 and TRBJ1-1; D uncertain. Trimming removed 3 bases from V and 5 bases from J, with 8 bases in between. This CDR3 is 12 amino acids long. Germline values: CDR1 SGDLS, CDR2 YYNGEE. CDR3 region: CASSATGTEAFF. The DNA for the CDR3 is TGTGCCAGCAGCGCTACGGGGACTGAAGCTTTCTTT.

V gene TRBV28 combines with J gene TRBJ2-7; the D gene is possibly TRBD1 (6 bases). V was shortened by 4 bases and J by 5 bases, with 15 bases between the two germline ends. Germline CDR1 is MDHEN and CDR2 is SYDVKM. This CDR3 spans 14 amino acids. The CDR3: CASSSVGARNEQYF. The CDR3 nucleotides read TGTGCCAGCAGTTCAGTGGGGGCGCGGAACGAGCAGTACTTC.

The chain carries TRBV9 and TRBJ1-4, with 10 bases fitting TRBD1. The CDR3 sequence is 15 residues long. V was pared by 3 bases and J by 6 bases, with 5 bases of the junction left unmatched. CDR1 and CDR2 (germline): SGDLS, YYNGEE. CDR3 residues: CASSGGDRGYEKLFF. In nucleotides, the CDR3 is TGTGCCAGCAGCGGGGGGGACAGGGGATATGAAAAACTGTTTTTT.

This clone was observed a few times. The chain is built from TRBV6-4 and TRBJ2-6, with TRBD1 matching 7 bases. Germline values: CDR1 MRHNA, CDR2 SNTAGT. The CDR3 sequence is 17 residues long. With V trimmed by 4 bases and J by 0 bases, 6 bases remained unmatched. CDR3 sequence reads: CASSARGPRSGANVLTF. The CDR3 DNA follows: TGTGCCAGCAGTGCAAGGGGGCCCCGCTCTGGGGCCAACGTCCTGACTTTC.